This paragraph reports one T cell receptor (beta chain). The sample is drawn from a study of blood T cell repertoires in COVID-19. The table came from immunoSEQ multiplex PCR; TCRdb's copy has only in-frame clones and leaves some out. This table has tens of thousands of clones, more than 60% appearing once. The CDR3 extends over 15 amino acids. In germline, CDR1 is MGHDK, CDR2 SYGVNS. Between the trimmed V and J ends, which lost 2 bases and 8 bases, there was a span of 16 bases. This TCR came from a human donor in a cohort sampled during active COVID-19. J is TRBJ2-1 and V is TRBV25-1, with D perhaps matching TRBD2 (6 bases). The specimen was peripheral blood. The CDR3 coding sequence is TGTGCCAGCAGTGAAGCCGGGTTCCGGAGGGATGAGCAGTTCTTC. The encoded protein is CASSEAGFRRDEQFF.